This entry lists 5 T cell receptor beta chains sequenced from one sample in a study of T cells in Graves' hyperthyroidism and ophthalmopathy. Template material for amplifying TCR beta CDR3 regions consisted of RNA transcripts. The TCR CDR3 first-round RT-PCR relied on the HTBI primer set. TCRdb reprocessed the multiplex PCR reads with MiXCR, giving one entry per CDR3 protein. The top ten clones hold 3% to 4.5% of a sample with approximately 640,000 distinct CDR3 sequences, roughly 17% of them seen once. Material: blood. The receptors derive from a woman aged 25 to 39 with Graves' hyperthyroidism.

This clonotype was detected many times. This chain joins TRBV2 and TRBJ1-2; 9 positions match TRBD1. CDR3 length equals 14 residues. Trimming at V came to 4 bases and at J to 4 bases, leaving 4 bases not matched to a gene. Looked up from germline, CDR1 is SNHLY and CDR2 is FYNNEI. CDR3 loop: CASSGQDRGYGYTF. Written as DNA, the CDR3 is TGTGCCAGCAGTGGTCAGGACAGGGGCTATGGCTACACCTTC.

The chain recombines TRBV19 with TRBJ2-5; maybe TRBD1 (5 bases). Looked up from germline, CDR1 is LNHDA and CDR2 is SQIVND (reference sequence). V was clipped by 5 bases and J by 4 bases, with 17 bases between them. This CDR3 is built from 15 residues. As DNA, the CDR3 is TGTGCCAGTAGTCCGCCTCCAGGGTGGGGAGAGACCCAGTACTTC. Its translation: CASSPPPGWGETQYF. Combining the CDR3 with reference TRBV19 and TRBJ2-5 gives the whole variable domain DGGITQSPKYLFRKEGQNVTLSCEQNLNHDAMYWYRQDPGQGLRLIYYSQIVNDFQKGDIAEGYSVSREKKESFPLTVTSAQKNPTAFYLCASSPPPGWGETQYFGPGTRLLVL.

This clonotype was seen a handful of times. This rearrangement joins TRBV20-1 to TRBJ2-3, with D perhaps matching TRBD2 (6 bases). The CDR3 has 15 amino acids. Trimming stripped 6 bases from V and 0 bases from J, with 16 bases between. Germline CDR1 DFQATT, CDR2 SNEGSKA (reference sequence). The CDR3 sequence: CSAPWGSGSTDTQYF. CDR3 DNA: TGCAGTGCCCCCTGGGGTAGCGGAAGCACAGATACGCAGTATTTT.

Many counts were recorded for this clonotype. The chain employs TRBV12-3 or TRBV12-4 and TRBJ1-6; 7 bases agree with TRBD1. The CDR3 extends over 12 amino acids. Trimming removed 8 bases from V and 16 bases from J; junction bases left unmatched: 11. DNA for the CDR3: TGTGCCAGCCGGAAAGGGGGACAGCGTCTCCACTTT. Its protein is CASRKGGQRLHF.

In this sample, this clonotype turned up many times. V and J are TRBV7-8 and TRBJ2-7; D gene unclear. The germline CDR1 and CDR2 sequences are SGHVS and FQNEAQ. Trimming left V 1 base short and J 2 bases short, with 12 bases between. This CDR3 spans 15 amino acids. CDR3 coding DNA: TGTGCCAGCAGCTTAGTGAATTCTCCTACCTACGAGCAGTACTTC. This codes for CASSLVNSPTYEQYF. The full variable domain, in which reference TRBV7-8 and TRBJ2-7 provide the parts outside the CDR3, is GAGVSQSPRYKVAKRGQDVALRCDPISGHVSLFWYQQALGQGPEFLTYFQNEAQLDKSGLPSDRFFAERPEGSVSTLKIQRTQQEDSAVYLCASSLVNSPTYEQYFGPGTRLTVT.